The source of this T cell receptor beta chain is a study of regulatory T cells in long-lasting Graves disease. About the research overall: More than 5 years of antithyroid drugs with positive TSH receptor antibodies defined persistent Graves' disease. Study outcomes and limitations: Tissue studied was limited to peripheral blood, excluding thyroid tissue. Persistent disease was associated with favored TRBV28 usage and with favored use of TRBJ1-2 and TRBJ2-5. Persistent Graves' cases showed lower TCR diversity than newly diagnosed cases.

Germline V CDR1 and CDR2: KGHSH, LQKENI. V dropped 5 bases and J dropped 3 bases, with 10 bases sitting between them. This CDR3 is 13 amino acids long. There are a few counts of this clonotype. Its antigen is as yet unknown. CDR3 regions were amplified by Arm-PCR using iRepertoire HTBI primers to build TCR beta libraries. TCRdb redid the calling of the multiplex PCR reads with MiXCR, one entry per CDR3 protein. The table shows about 660,000 distinct CDR3 sequences, with 30% occurring only once. The time point denotes: persistent/refractory GD, antithyroid drugs over 5 years with positive TRAb. Following extraction of RNA from PBMCs, that RNA was used to make the TCR library.

This sample comprised peripheral blood mononuclear cells (PBMCs), obtained when the disease was refractory, from a patient treated with antithyroid drugs. V gene TRBV18 combines with J gene TRBJ1-1; D remains unclear. The sequence came from a female donor with Graves disease. CDR3 amino acids: CASSFLVYTEAFF. The CDR3 bases are TGTGCCAGCTCATTTCTTGTGTACACTGAAGCTTTCTTT.